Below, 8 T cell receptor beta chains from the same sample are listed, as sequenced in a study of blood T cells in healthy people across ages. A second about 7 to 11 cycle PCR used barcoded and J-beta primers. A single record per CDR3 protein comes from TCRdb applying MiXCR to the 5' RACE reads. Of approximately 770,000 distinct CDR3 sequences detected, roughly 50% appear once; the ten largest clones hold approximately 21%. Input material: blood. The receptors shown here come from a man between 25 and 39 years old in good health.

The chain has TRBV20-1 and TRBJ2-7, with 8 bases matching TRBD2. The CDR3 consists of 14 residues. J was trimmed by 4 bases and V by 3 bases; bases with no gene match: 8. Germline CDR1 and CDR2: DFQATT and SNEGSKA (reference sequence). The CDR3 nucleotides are TGCAGTGCTAGGTCAGCGGGAGATAGGTACGAGCAGTACTTC. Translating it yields CSARSAGDRYEQYF.

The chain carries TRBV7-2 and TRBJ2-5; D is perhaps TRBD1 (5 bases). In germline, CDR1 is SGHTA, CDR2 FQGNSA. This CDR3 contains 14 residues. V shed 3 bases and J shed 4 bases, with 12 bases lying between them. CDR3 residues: CASSFRGLRETQYF. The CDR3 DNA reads TGTGCCAGCAGCTTTAGGGGTCTAAGAGAGACCCAGTACTTC.

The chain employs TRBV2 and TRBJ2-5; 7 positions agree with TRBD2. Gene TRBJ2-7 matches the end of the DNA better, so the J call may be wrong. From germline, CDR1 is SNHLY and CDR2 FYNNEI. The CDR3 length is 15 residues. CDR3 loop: CASSAGRVGFHEQYF. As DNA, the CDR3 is TGTGCCAGCAGTGCGGGGAGGGTTGGCTTCCACGAGCAGTACTTC.

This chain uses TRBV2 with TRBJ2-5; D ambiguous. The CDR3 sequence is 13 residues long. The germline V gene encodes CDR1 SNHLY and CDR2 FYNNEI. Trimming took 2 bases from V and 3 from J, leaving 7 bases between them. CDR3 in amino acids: CASSELRKETQYF. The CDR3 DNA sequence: TGTGCCAGCAGTGAATTGCGTAAAGAGACCCAGTACTTC.

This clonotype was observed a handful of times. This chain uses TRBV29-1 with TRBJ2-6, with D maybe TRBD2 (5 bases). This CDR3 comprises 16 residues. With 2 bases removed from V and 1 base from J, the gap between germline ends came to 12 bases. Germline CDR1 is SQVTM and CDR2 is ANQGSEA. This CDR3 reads CSVESIRGSGANVLTF. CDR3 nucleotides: TGCAGCGTTGAATCAATTCGGGGTTCTGGGGCCAACGTCCTGACTTTC.

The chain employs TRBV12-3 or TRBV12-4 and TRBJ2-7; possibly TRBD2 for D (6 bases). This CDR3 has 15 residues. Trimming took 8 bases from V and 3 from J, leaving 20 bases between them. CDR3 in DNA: TGTGCCAGCGGGGGAGGACAAGTTGGGAACTACGAGCAGTACTTC. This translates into CASGGGQVGNYEQYF.

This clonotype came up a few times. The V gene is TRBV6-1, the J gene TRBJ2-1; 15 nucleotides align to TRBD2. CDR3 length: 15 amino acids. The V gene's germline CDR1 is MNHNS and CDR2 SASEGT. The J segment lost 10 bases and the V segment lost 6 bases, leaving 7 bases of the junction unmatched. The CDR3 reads CASRAGLAGGYEQFF. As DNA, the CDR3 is TGTGCCAGCAGGGCCGGACTAGCGGGGGGGTACGAGCAGTTCTTC.

CDR3 in amino acids: CASSPPGGFQTQYF. The CDR3 DNA sequence: TGTGCCAGCAGTCCCCCCGGAGGATTTCAGACCCAGTACTTC. The chain recombines TRBV28 with TRBJ2-7; D may be TRBD2 (5 bases). The J call is in doubt because the DNA end fits TRBJ2-5 better. In germline, CDR1 is MDHEN, CDR2 SYDVKM. This CDR3 contains 14 residues.